The 19 T cell receptor beta chains below were found in one sample sequenced in a study of cytomegalovirus exposure and HLA in healthy donors. The PCR ran on 60 Vbeta and 13 Jbeta primers. Assay: immunoSEQ multiplex PCR; the TCRdb copy retains only in-frame clones and omits some. In the table there are approximately 130,000 clones, over 70% of which are singletons. Material: PBMCs. Every receptor here comes from a woman aged 35 to 49 in good health and CMV-seronegative.

The chain carries TRBV19 and TRBJ2-7, with TRBD2 identical over 7 bases. Germline loops: CDR1 LNHDA, CDR2 SQIVND (reference sequence). V shed 5 bases, J shed 2 bases, and the junction held 6 bases outside the gene matches. The length of the CDR3 is 14 residues. Here the CDR3 DNA reads TGTGCCAGTAGTTTCGGACTAGAGGCCTACGAGCAGTACTTC. Its translation: CASSFGLEAYEQYF.

The chain couples TRBV7-9 to TRBJ1-1; no clear D. This CDR3 is 12 amino acids long. Deletions cut 10 bases from V and 4 bases from J, with 13 bases between. The germline gives CDR1 SEHNR, CDR2 FQNEAQ (reference sequence). The CDR3 reads CATREGGTEAFF. The DNA for the CDR3 is TGTGCCACTCGGGAGGGCGGCACTGAAGCTTTCTTT.

J is TRBJ2-6 and V is TRBV15; D possibly corresponds to TRBD1 (5 bases). The length of the CDR3 is 15 residues. V was trimmed by 3 bases and J by 2 bases, leaving 8 bases between them. Germline V gene data show CDR1 as LNHNV and CDR2 as YYDKDF (reference sequence). The DNA of the CDR3 is TGTGCCACCAGCAGCCTAGGGGCTGGGGCCAACGTCCTGACTTTC. This gives the protein CATSSLGAGANVLTF.

This clone was found a few times. The J gene is TRBJ1-5, the V gene TRBV10-3; D unresolved. Between the trimmed V and J ends, which lost 0 bases and 5 bases, there was a span of 5 bases. The CDR3 runs to 13 residues. CDR1 is ENHRY and CDR2 is SYGVKD in the germline V gene. The CDR3 DNA reads as TGTGCCATCAGTGAGTCGCAGGATCAGCCCCAGCATTTT. It translates to CAISESQDQPQHF.

The rearrangement uses TRBV7-2 and TRBJ2-7; 8 nucleotides match TRBD2. CDR1 is SGHTA, CDR2 FQGNSA, per germline. CDR3 length: 14 residues. After removal of 1 base from V and 4 bases from J, the junction contained 3 bases not matched to a gene. CDR3 nucleotide sequence: TGTGCCAGCAGCTTAGGGACTAGCTCGTACGAGCAGTACTTC. This sequence encodes CASSLGTSSYEQYF.

The chain links TRBV6-6 to TRBJ2-3, with unresolved D. The CDR3 contains 14 residues. Germline-derived CDR1 and CDR2 are MNHNY and SVGAGI (reference sequence). V was cut by 3 bases and J by 3 bases, with 10 bases left in between. CDR3 coding DNA: TGTGCCAGCAGTTATTACAGAAATACAGATACGCAGTATTTT. As protein: CASSYYRNTDTQYF.

The rearrangement uses TRBV7-2 and TRBJ2-7; a possible D gene is TRBD1 (6 bases). The CDR3 runs to 15 residues. V was cut by 5 bases and J by 4 bases, with 18 bases left in between. Germline CDR1 and CDR2: SGHTA and FQGNSA. The CDR3 spells CASSGGQIRGYEQYF. The CDR3 DNA sequence: TGTGCCAGCAGCGGAGGACAGATTCGGGGTTACGAGCAGTACTTC.

V gene TRBV10-3 combines with J gene TRBJ1-1, with TRBD1 identical over 9 bases. Losses at the gene ends were 3 bases for V and 5 bases for J; bases not matched to a gene: 7. The germline CDR1 and CDR2 sequences are ENHRY and SYGVKD. The length of the CDR3 is 15 residues. In DNA form, the CDR3 reads TGTGCCATCAGTGAAGGGACAGGGAGAGGGACTGAAGCTTTCTTT. Amino acids: CAISEGTGRGTEAFF.

To note about this clone: One junction end disagrees with the germline gene, perhaps due to a read error. V usage is TRBV27 and J usage is TRBJ1-5; D call uncertain. The germline gives CDR1 MNHEY, CDR2 SMNVEV (reference sequence). This CDR3 has 15 amino acids. CDR3 residues: CASSSQTYSNRPQHF. CDR3 nucleotides: TGTGCCAGCAGTTCCCAGACCTATAGCAATCGGCCCCAGCATTTT.

The gene calls are TRBV5-1 and TRBJ1-3, with D unclear. The CDR3 totals 14 residues. Germline CDR1 is SGHRS and CDR2 is YFSETQ. Trimming removed 1 base from V and 4 bases from J, with 9 bases in between. Here the CDR3 reads CASSLTSSGNTIYF. The DNA for the CDR3 is TGCGCCAGCAGCTTGACGTCAAGCGGAAACACCATATATTTT. Combining the CDR3 with reference TRBV5-1 and TRBJ1-3 gives the whole variable domain KAGVTQTPRYLIKTRGQQVTLSCSPISGHRSVSWYQQTPGQGLQFLFEYFSETQRNKGNFPGRFSGRQFSNSRSEMNVSTLELGDSALYLCASSLTSSGNTIYFGEGSWLTVV.

The chain joins TRBV6-6 to TRBJ2-7, with D possibly being TRBD1 (5 bases). Germline values: CDR1 MNHNY, CDR2 SVGAGI (reference sequence). This CDR3 is built from 12 residues. V lost 8 bases to trimming and J lost 5 bases, with 13 bases between them. For the CDR3, the DNA is TGTGCCAGCGAAGGGGTCAGGAACGAGCAGTACTTC. As protein: CASEGVRNEQYF.

The chain has TRBV11-2 and TRBJ2-7; perhaps TRBD2 as D (6 bases). Per the germline V gene, CDR1 is SGHAT and CDR2 is FQNNGV. This CDR3 region has 14 residues. The V end was cut by 4 bases, the J end by 4 bases, with 14 bases between. The CDR3 sequence is CASSSASVSYEQYF. DNA for the CDR3: TGTGCCAGCAGCTCTGCTAGCGTGTCATACGAGCAGTACTTC.

The genes are TRBV15 and TRBJ1-4; TRBD1 might be the D (6 bases). CDR3 length: 13 amino acids. V lost 8 bases to trimming and J lost 4 bases, with 11 bases between them. Germline V gene sequence: CDR1 LNHNV, CDR2 YYDKDF (reference sequence). The CDR3 region is CATGGPLNEKLFF. The CDR3 bases are TGTGCCACCGGGGGCCCACTTAATGAAAAACTGTTTTTT.

The chain joins TRBV7-3 to TRBJ2-5; weak D call: TRBD1 (5 bases). Trimming removed 5 bases from V and 5 bases from J, with 12 bases in between. Germline V gene data show CDR1 as SGHTA and CDR2 as FQGTGA. This CDR3 has 13 residues. The CDR3 loop reads CASSQGPGETQYF. The CDR3 region has the DNA TGTGCCAGCAGCCAGGGCCCTGGGGAGACCCAGTACTTC.

This clone was detected a few times. The chain employs TRBV19 and TRBJ1-1, with a weak D call TRBD1 (5 bases). The CDR3 consists of 14 residues. V was clipped by 4 bases and J by 4 bases, with 13 bases between them. Germline CDR1 LNHDA, CDR2 SQIVND (reference sequence). CDR3 DNA: TGTGCCAGTAGTACGCATCGACAGTCCACTGAAGCTTTCTTT. It yields the protein CASSTHRQSTEAFF.

This clone occurred once. CDR3 bases: TGTGCCAGCAGCTTAGGACAGGGGAGCTCCTACGAGCAGTACTTC. Protein: CASSLGQGSSYEQYF. The chain links TRBV5-5 to TRBJ2-7; TRBD1 matches 9 bases. The J segment lost 0 bases and the V segment lost 2 bases, leaving 3 bases of the junction unmatched. CDR1 SGHKS and CDR2 YYEKEE come from the germline V gene (reference sequence). The CDR3 runs 15 residues. Together with reference TRBV5-5 and TRBJ2-7, the CDR3 gives the full variable domain: DAGVTQSPTHLIKTRGQQVTLRCSPISGHKSVSWYQQVLGQGPQFIFQYYEKEERGRGNFPDRFSARQFPNYSSELNVNALLLGDSALYLCASSLGQGSSYEQYFGPGTRLTVT.

Only one count was recorded for this clone. One end of the junction is discordant with germline, which a read error may explain. The CDR3 bases are TGTTCCAGCAGCTTATCGCCGGGGTGGATTAACACTGAAGCTTTCTTT. Translation gives CSSSLSPGWINTEAFF. The chain is built from TRBV7-9 and TRBJ1-1; D ambiguous. Germline CDR1 reads SEHNR; CDR2 reads FQNEAQ (reference sequence). This CDR3 is 16 amino acids long.

The chain employs TRBV5-1 and TRBJ2-3, with a tentative D call TRBD2 (5 bases). The V end lost 6 bases, the J end lost 6 bases, and 17 bases lay between the germline ends. CDR1 is SGHRS, CDR2 YFSETQ, per germline. This CDR3 spans 14 amino acids. Here the CDR3 reads CASTLWRRADTQYF. The CDR3 coding sequence is TGCGCCAGCACCCTTTGGAGGAGAGCGGATACGCAGTATTTT. The whole variable domain, remainder taken from reference TRBV5-1 and TRBJ2-3, is KAGVTQTPRYLIKTRGQQVTLSCSPISGHRSVSWYQQTPGQGLQFLFEYFSETQRNKGNFPGRFSGRQFSNSRSEMNVSTLELGDSALYLCASTLWRRADTQYFGPGTRLTVL.

This CDR3 is CASSLQGANNSPLHF. CDR3 bases: TGCGCCAGCAGCTTACAGGGGGCAAATAATTCACCCCTCCACTTT. The genes are TRBV5-1 and TRBJ1-6, with 9 bases fitting TRBD1. From germline, CDR1 is SGHRS and CDR2 YFSETQ. The V gene end was trimmed by 2 bases and the J gene end by 5 bases; junction bases not matched to a gene: 2. This CDR3 spans 15 amino acids. Filled out from reference TRBV5-1 and TRBJ1-6, the complete variable domain reads KAGVTQTPRYLIKTRGQQVTLSCSPISGHRSVSWYQQTPGQGLQFLFEYFSETQRNKGNFPGRFSGRQFSNSRSEMNVSTLELGDSALYLCASSLQGANNSPLHFGNGTRLTVT.